The rows below give T cell receptor beta chains drawn from one sample of a study of CD8 T cells in Susac syndrome. TCRdb re-called the immunoSEQ multiplex PCR reads with MiXCR, one entry per CDR3 protein. The table records about 47,000 distinct CDR3 sequences, over 90% of them present only once. Sequencing was done on a sample of CD8+ T cells from PBMCs. These receptors all stem from a human donor in good health. Each CDR3 is given with its conserved first and last residue. A D gene is named only where the DNA matches it firmly. Clone sizes are given selectively: once, few, many, or a class where the clone is expanded.

j_gene,abundance,v_gene,d_gene,CDR3nt,CDR3aa
TRBJ2-7,.,TRBV30,TRBD1,TGTGCCGGAGCCATGACAGGGTGGGCCTACGAGCAGTACTTC,CAGAMTGWAYEQYF
TRBJ2-7,.,TRBV2,.,TGTGCCAGCATCGGACAGACGACTTTCTACGAGCAGTACTTC,CASIGQTTFYEQYF
TRBJ2-7,.,TRBV7-9,.,TGTGCCAGCAGCCCCCGACAGGCCCCCAACTACGAGCAGTACTTC,CASSPRQAPNYEQYF
TRBJ2-1,.,TRBV5-1,TRBD1,TGCGCCAGCAGCGAGACAGGGGGCTACAACAATGAGCAGTTCTTC,CASSETGGYNNEQFF
TRBJ1-1,once,TRBV21-1,.,TGTGCCAGCAGCAAAGACAGCCTGAACACTGAAGCTTTCTTT,CASSKDSLNTEAFF
TRBJ1-1,once,TRBV29-1,.,TGCAGCGTTGAACTGACGAACACTGAAGCTTTCTTT,CSVELTNTEAFF
TRBJ1-4,.,TRBV29-1,.,TGCAGCGTTGAAGACCCAGGGACGGTAACGAAAAAACTGTTTTTT,CSVEDPGTVTKKLFF
TRBJ2-7,.,TRBV27,.,TGTGCCAGCAGTTACGGGGGACGCTCCTACGAGCAGTACTTC,CASSYGGRSYEQYF
TRBJ2-7,.,TRBV2,TRBD2,TGTGCCAGCAGTGAAGCGCTGGGCGGGAGCTCCTACGAGCAGTACTTC,CASSEALGGSSYEQYF
TRBJ2-1,.,TRBV6-2/TRBV6-3,TRBD2,TGTGCCAGCACCGAAAGCGGGAGACCCTACAATGAGCAGTTCTTC,CASTESGRPYNEQFF
TRBJ1-1,.,TRBV6-1,TRBD1,TGTGCCACCTCTCAGTACCAGGGGGTGGACACTGAAGCTTTTTTT,CATSQYQGVDTEAFF
TRBJ2-2,.,TRBV11-2,.,TGTGCCAGCAGCTTAGGCCAGGGGACCGGGGAGCTGTTTTTT,CASSLGQGTGELFF
TRBJ2-7,.,TRBV11-2,.,TGTGCCAGCAGCTTTCCACAAAGACAGATAAGGGTCTACGAGCAGTACTTC,CASSFPQRQIRVYEQYF
TRBJ2-7,.,TRBV29-1,.,TGCAGCGTTGGGGTCAGCGATTCCCTACCCTACGAGCAGTACTTC,CSVGVSDSLPYEQYF
TRBJ2-5,.,TRBV18,.,TGTGCCAGCTCACCACTGCACAGAGACCAAGAGACCCAGTACTTC,CASSPLHRDQETQYF
TRBJ1-5,.,TRBV7-9,.,TGTGCCAGCAGCCAGGGAACAGGGAACCAGCCCCAGCATTTT,CASSQGTGNQPQHF
TRBJ2-2,.,TRBV6-5,.,TGTGCCAGGGGATTTCAGGGGGGAGGCGGGGAGCTGTTTTTT,CARGFQGGGGELFF
TRBJ2-1,.,TRBV7-9,TRBD1,TGTGCCAGCAGCTTAGCGTTTGGACAGGGGGTCGCGGGCAATGAGCAGTTCTTC,CASSLAFGQGVAGNEQFF
TRBJ2-7,.,TRBV7-2,.,TGTGCCAGCAGCCCCTACCCCGCAGAGAACGAGCAGTACTTC,CASSPYPAENEQYF
TRBJ2-1,.,TRBV20-1,.,TGCAGTGCTAGAGATCGCACGGTCCAGAGGGGGAATGAGCAGTTCTTC,CSARDRTVQRGNEQFF
TRBJ1-2,.,TRBV6-5,TRBD1,TGTGCCAGCAGTACCGACAGGGGGCAAGGCTACACCTTC,CASSTDRGQGYTF
TRBJ1-1,.,TRBV2,.,TGTGCCAGCAACGAGCAGGGCACTGAAGCTTTCTTT,CASNEQGTEAFF
TRBJ1-5,.,TRBV19,.,TGTGCCAGTAGTAAGGGTGGGCCCCAGCATTTT,CASSKGGPQHF
TRBJ2-7,few,TRBV7-9,.,TGTGCCAGCAGCCCCCATAACTACGAGCAGTACTTC,CASSPHNYEQYF
TRBJ2-3,.,TRBV7-9,.,TGTGCCAGCAGCCCAAGGAGGACTAGCACAGATACGCAGTATTTT,CASSPRRTSTDTQYF
TRBJ2-3,.,TRBV3-1,.,TGTGCCAGCAGCCAAGATACATGGCTAGCCCACACCGGCACAGATACGCAGTATTTT,CASSQDTWLAHTGTDTQYF
TRBJ1-5,.,TRBV6-6,TRBD1,TGTGCCAGCAGGGCCGGGACAGGGGATCAGCCCCAGCATTTT,CASRAGTGDQPQHF
TRBJ2-7,.,TRBV5-6,.,TGTGCCAGCAGCTGGGGGGGCGGCGGTTACTACGAGCAGTACTTC,CASSWGGGGYYEQYF
TRBJ2-5,.,TRBV20-1,.,TGCAGTGCTAGTAGGGGGGAGTCCCAAGAGACCCAGTACTTC,CSASRGESQETQYF
TRBJ1-1,.,TRBV5-4,.,TGTGCCAGCAGCTTCGGAAGAGACTTAGCTTTCTTT,CASSFGRDLAFF
TRBJ1-2,.,TRBV6-6,.,TGTGCCAGCAGTTACTCGAACCCGTCCTATGGCTACACCTTC,CASSYSNPSYGYTF
TRBJ1-3,.,TRBV5-1,TRBD1,TGCGCCAGCAGCGCCGGACAGGGCGGTGGAAACACCATATATTTT,CASSAGQGGGNTIYF
TRBJ2-1,.,TRBV19,TRBD2,TGTGCCAGCTCGGGCGGGGGGGTCTACAATGAGCAGTTCTTC,CASSGGGVYNEQFF
TRBJ2-1,.,TRBV5-1,TRBD2,TGCGCCAGCAGCTTGACGGCGGGGGGGTTCAACAATGAGCAGTTCTTC,CASSLTAGGFNNEQFF
TRBJ1-1,.,TRBV6-4,.,TGTGCCAGCGCCGCAGGGCCCAACACTGAAGCTTTCTTT,CASAAGPNTEAFF
TRBJ2-7,.,TRBV9,.,TGTGCCAGCAGCCCGGGGATGGGGGTCGGCGACGAGCAGTACTTC,CASSPGMGVGDEQYF
TRBJ2-3,.,TRBV7-9,.,TGTGCCAGCAGCTTAGATCCCTCAACTACGTTTGGGACAGATACGCAGTATTTT,CASSLDPSTTFGTDTQYF
TRBJ2-1,.,TRBV20-1,.,TGCAGTGCTAGAGATCTCGAGGAGCAGTTCTTC,CSARDLEEQFF
TRBJ2-7,once,TRBV20-1,.,TGCAGTGCTGCCGGTTTGGAGTATGCGCCCTACGAGCAGTACTTC,CSAAGLEYAPYEQYF
TRBJ2-7,.,TRBV5-5,.,TGTGCCAGCAGCTTGGGGCAGGCCACCTACGAGCAGTACTTC,CASSLGQATYEQYF
TRBJ1-2,.,TRBV29-1,.,TGCAGCGTCCCTGAGGGGCTAAGAGGCTACACCTTC,CSVPEGLRGYTF
TRBJ1-5,.,TRBV5-1,TRBD1,TGCGCCAGCAGCTTCCTAGGGGGACAGGGCCATCAGCCCCAGCATTTT,CASSFLGGQGHQPQHF